A selection of T cell receptor beta chains follows, all from one sample in a study of cytotoxic CD8 clonotypes in ibrutinib-treated CLL. Sequencing used immunoSEQ multiplex PCR; TCRdb keeps in-frame clones, though not all of them. The sample contains around 53,000 clones, roughly 50% of which appear only once. This material consisted of PBMCs, taken at disease progression, from a patient treated with ibrutinib. The receptors shown here come from a human donor with chronic lymphocytic leukemia. Both conserved end residues are part of each CDR3. Fields, in order: V gene, clone size, D gene, CDR3 length, J gene, CDR3 protein, CDR3 DNA. The D gene is left open where the match is weak. Not every row has a clone size; where given, it reads once, few, many or a size class.

>TRBV29-1|NA|NA|14|TRBJ2-3
CSVEAPLVVDTQYF
TGCAGCGTTGAAGCCCCCTTGGTGGTAGATACGCAGTATTTT
>TRBV7-6|NA|NA|19|TRBJ2-1
CASSEAPTGPSGIYNEQFF
TGTGCCAGCAGCGAAGCCCCGACAGGTCCTAGCGGAATCTACAATGAGCAGTTCTTC
>TRBV27|few|NA|15|TRBJ2-3
CASSSPRGATDTQYF
TGTGCCAGCAGCTCCCCTCGGGGCGCCACAGATACGCAGTATTTT
>TRBV7-2|NA|TRBD2|15|TRBJ2-7
CASSNGLAGGMKQYF
TGTGCCAGCAGCAATGGACTAGCGGGTGGCATGAAGCAGTACTTC
>TRBV10-3|NA|TRBD1|13|TRBJ1-5
CAISHRGDQPQHF
TGTGCCATCAGTCACAGGGGAGATCAGCCCCAGCATTTT
>TRBV19|NA|TRBD1|13|TRBJ1-2
CASSMGTGFGYTF
TGCGCCAGTAGTATGGGGACAGGGTTTGGCTACACCTTC
>TRBV6-5|NA|TRBD1|14|TRBJ1-2
CASSYLTGPGGYTF
TGTGCCAGCAGTTACCTGACAGGGCCAGGTGGCTACACCTTC
>TRBV9|NA|NA|15|TRBJ2-7
CASSVEAGPSYEQYF
TGTGCCAGCAGCGTAGAGGCGGGACCCTCCTACGAGCAGTACTTC
>TRBV7-7|NA|NA|16|TRBJ2-2
CASSYSARANTGELFF
TGTGCTAGCAGCTACTCCGCCCGGGCGAACACCGGGGAGCTGTTTTTT
>TRBV14|NA|NA|13|TRBJ1-4
CASSQGGKFPLFF
TGTGCCAGCAGTCAAGGGGGGAAATTTCCTCTGTTTTTT
>TRBV30|many|NA|11|TRBJ2-7
CAWTNSYEQYF
TGTGCCTGGACAAATTCCTACGAGCAGTACTTC
>TRBV30|few|NA|11|TRBJ2-7
CAWSRAYEQYF
TGTGCCTGGAGCAGAGCCTACGAGCAGTACTTC
>TRBV2|once|NA|13|TRBJ2-7
CASNPGGSNEQYF
TGTGCCAGCAACCCTGGGGGGAGCAACGAGCAGTACTTC
>TRBV19|NA|TRBD1|14|TRBJ1-4
CASSIGTGPEKLFF
TGTGCCAGTAGTATCGGGACAGGGCCAGAAAAACTGTTTTTT
>TRBV27|NA|NA|15|TRBJ2-5
CASSPLTRRGETQYF
TGTGCCAGCAGCCCACTGACTCGGAGGGGCGAGACCCAGTACTTC
>TRBV5-4|NA|NA|14|TRBJ1-1
CASSLGTLNTEAFF
TGTGCCAGCAGCCTTGGGACACTAAACACTGAAGCTTTCTTT
>TRBV20-1|NA|NA|11|TRBJ1-2
CSATGGYGYTF
TGCAGTGCTACCGGGGGCTATGGCTACACCTTC
>TRBV15|many|NA|15|TRBJ1-4
CATSRELATNEKLFF
TGTGCCACCAGCAGAGAACTGGCAACTAATGAAAAACTGTTTTTT
>TRBV7-9|many|NA|14|TRBJ2-7
CASRALDSLYEQYF
TGTGCCAGCAGAGCCCTGGACAGCCTCTACGAGCAGTACTTC
>TRBV25-1|NA|NA|13|TRBJ2-4
CATAGTMENIQYF
TGTGCCACCGCTGGGACAATGGAAAACATTCAGTACTTC
>TRBV28|few|NA|15|TRBJ2-7
CASSTYSQPVYEQYF
TGTGCCAGCAGTACTTACTCACAGCCAGTCTACGAGCAGTACTTC
>TRBV10-1|NA|NA|15|TRBJ2-7
CASSEGVGETYEQYF
TGCGCCAGCAGTGAAGGGGTTGGGGAAACCTACGAGCAGTACTTC
>TRBV30|few|NA|13|TRBJ1-2
CAWSVHRGIGYTF
TGTGCCTGGAGTGTACACCGGGGGATAGGCTACACCTTC
>TRBV27|NA|NA|15|TRBJ1-1
CASSFSTLGDTEAFF
TGTGCCAGCAGTTTCAGCACACTAGGGGACACTGAAGCTTTCTTT
>TRBV30|few|TRBD2|14|TRBJ2-3
CAWSVAGSLGTQYF
TGTGCCTGGAGTGTAGCGGGGTCATTGGGTACGCAGTATTTT
>TRBV19|NA|TRBD1|13|TRBJ2-3
CASTASGGGTQYF
TGTGCCAGTACCGCATCAGGGGGTGGTACGCAGTATTTT
>TRBV2|NA|NA|13|TRBJ1-5
CASKNGNNQPQHF
TGTGCCAGCAAGAACGGCAACAATCAGCCCCAGCATTTT
>TRBV28|NA|NA|14|TRBJ1-5
CASTSGALNQPQHF
TGTGCCAGCACCTCCGGGGCCCTCAATCAGCCCCAGCATTTT
>TRBV27|NA|TRBD1|13|TRBJ1-3
CASRRTGGNTIYF
TGTGCCAGCAGACGGACAGGAGGAAACACCATATATTTT
>TRBV10-2|once|TRBD2|16|TRBJ2-5
CASSEFSGGASETQYF
TGCGCCAGCAGTGAGTTCAGCGGGGGGGCCTCAGAGACCCAGTACTTC
>TRBV23-1|NA|TRBD2|16|TRBJ2-1
CASSQDAGLDCNEQFF
TGCGCCAGCAGTCAGGACGCGGGACTAGATTGCAATGAGCAGTTCTTC
>TRBV30|NA|NA|14|TRBJ2-2
CAWSVDAPAGELFF
TGTGCCTGGAGTGTGGACGCACCGGCCGGGGAGCTGTTTTTT
>TRBV30|NA|TRBD1|15|TRBJ1-1
CAWRTQGPMNTEAFF
TGTGCCTGGAGAACACAGGGGCCCATGAACACTGAAGCTTTCTTT
>TRBV18|NA|TRBD2|17|TRBJ2-7
CASSPWIAGENSYEQYF
TGTGCCAGCTCACCATGGATAGCGGGAGAGAACTCCTACGAGCAGTACTTC
>TRBV5-1|NA|NA|19|TRBJ2-3
CASSFGHWWASGHTDTQYF
TGCGCCAGCAGCTTCGGCCATTGGTGGGCCTCGGGCCACACAGATACGCAGTATTTT
>TRBV27|NA|NA|13|TRBJ2-1
CASSLSHRNEQFF
TGTGCCAGCAGTTTATCTCACCGTAATGAGCAGTTCTTC
>TRBV7-6|NA|NA|12|TRBJ1-6
CASSRGNSPLHF
TGTGCCAGCAGCCGGGGTAATTCACCCCTCCACTTT
>TRBV20-1|medium-sized|NA|11|TRBJ1-6
CSARGSTPLHF
TGCAGTGCTAGGGGCTCCACACCCCTCCACTTT
>TRBV10-3|NA|TRBD2|15|TRBJ2-7
CAISESASGSYEQYF
TGTGCCATCAGTGAGTCGGCTAGCGGGAGTTACGAGCAGTACTTC
>TRBV30|few|TRBD1|13|TRBJ1-1
CAWSVSGSRGAFF
TGTGCCTGGAGTGTATCGGGCTCCAGGGGGGCTTTCTTT
>TRBV19|NA|NA|13|TRBJ1-4
CASRQATNEKLFF
TGTGCCAGTAGACAGGCTACTAATGAAAAACTGTTTTTT
>TRBV28|once|TRBD1|20|TRBJ1-2
CASSLWSAKQGWESNYGYTF
TGTGCCAGCAGTTTATGGTCGGCTAAACAGGGGTGGGAATCTAACTATGGCTACACCTTC
>TRBV6-5|NA|NA|13|TRBJ2-5
CASSPGTAETQYF
TGTGCCAGCAGTCCCGGGACGGCAGAGACCCAGTACTTC
>TRBV4-1|few|NA|16|TRBJ1-3
CASSQAQTLSGNTIYF
TGCGCCAGCAGCCAAGCTCAGACACTCTCTGGAAACACCATATATTTT
>TRBV13|NA|TRBD2|16|TRBJ2-1
CASSAPGLAGYNEQFF
TGTGCCAGCAGCGCACCGGGACTAGCGGGTTACAATGAGCAGTTCTTC
>TRBV5-3|NA|NA|15|TRBJ2-1
CARSTLGKDYNEQFF
TGTGCCAGAAGCACCCTAGGAAAGGACTACAATGAGCAGTTCTTC
>TRBV19|few|TRBD1|17|TRBJ1-5
CASLFKPGQGSNQPQHF
TGTGCCAGTTTATTCAAACCGGGACAGGGGAGTAATCAGCCCCAGCATTTT
>TRBV15|once|TRBD1|20|TRBJ1-5
CATSDRTGTGGKFGNQPQHF
TGTGCCACCAGCGATAGAACCGGGACAGGGGGCAAGTTCGGCAATCAGCCCCAGCATTTT
>TRBV2|many|NA|15|TRBJ1-6
CASSEQGDYNSPLHF
TGTGCCAGCAGTGAACAGGGAGACTATAATTCACCCCTCCACTTT
>TRBV28|NA|NA|16|TRBJ1-4
CASSLLVGQDLGKLFF
TGTGCCAGCAGTTTATTAGTGGGCCAGGATTTAGGAAAACTGTTTTTT
>TRBV29-1|NA|NA|15|TRBJ2-1
CSVEMGLWPRVKQFF
TGCAGCGTTGAAATGGGACTTTGGCCCCGAGTAAAGCAGTTCTTC
>TRBV30|NA|NA|15|TRBJ1-3
CAWSAVWGLRNTIYF
TGTGCCTGGAGTGCGGTCTGGGGGCTTCGAAACACCATATATTTT
>TRBV18|NA|TRBD1|15|TRBJ1-5
CASSRQGLSNQPQHF
TGTGCCAGCTCTCGACAGGGGTTAAGCAATCAGCCCCAGCATTTT
>TRBV18|NA|NA|17|TRBJ2-7
CASSPREVQGGLYEQYF
TGTGCCAGCTCACCGAGGGAAGTACAGGGAGGGCTCTACGAGCAGTACTTC
>TRBV6-5|NA|TRBD2|14|TRBJ2-1
CASRGTSDYNEQFF
TGTGCCAGCAGGGGGACTAGCGACTACAATGAGCAGTTCTTC
>TRBV27|few|NA|14|TRBJ1-1
CASSYYGGITEAFF
TGTGCCAGCAGTTATTACGGTGGGATCACTGAAGCTTTCTTT
>TRBV27|medium-sized|TRBD1|13|TRBJ2-7
CASSQGTDYEQYF
TGTGCCAGCAGTCAGGGGACAGACTACGAGCAGTACTTC
>TRBV5-1|NA|TRBD2|17|TRBJ2-1
CASSLRPGLGDGTEQFF
TGCGCCAGCAGCCTCCGACCGGGACTAGGGGACGGTACTGAGCAGTTCTTC
>TRBV7-2|NA|NA|15|TRBJ1-5
CASSFSVGSNQPQHF
TGTGCCAGCAGCTTCTCGGTGGGGAGCAATCAGCCCCAGCATTTT